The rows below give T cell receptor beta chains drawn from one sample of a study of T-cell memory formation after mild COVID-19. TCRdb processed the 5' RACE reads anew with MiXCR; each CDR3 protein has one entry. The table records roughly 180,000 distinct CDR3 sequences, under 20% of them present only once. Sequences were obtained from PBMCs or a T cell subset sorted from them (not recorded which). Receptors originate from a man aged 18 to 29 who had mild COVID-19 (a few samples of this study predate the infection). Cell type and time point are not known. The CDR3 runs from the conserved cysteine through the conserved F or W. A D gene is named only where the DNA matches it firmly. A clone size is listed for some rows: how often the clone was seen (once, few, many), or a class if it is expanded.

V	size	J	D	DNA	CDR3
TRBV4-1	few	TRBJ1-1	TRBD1	TGCGCCAGCAGCCGAGACAGGGGAGGAATGGCTGAAGCTTTCTTT	CASSRDRGGMAEAFF
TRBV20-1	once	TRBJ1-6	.	TGCAGTGCTCCCAGGGGAGGGGAGCATAATTCACCCCTCCACTTT	CSAPRGGEHNSPLHF
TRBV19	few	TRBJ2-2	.	TGTGCCAGTATACCGGGACACATGAACACCGGGGAGCTGTTTTTT	CASIPGHMNTGELFF
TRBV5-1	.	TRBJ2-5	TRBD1	TGCGCCAGCAGCTGGGGACAGGGCCGAGAGACCCAGTACTTC	CASSWGQGRETQYF
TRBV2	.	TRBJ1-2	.	TGTGCCAGCAGTGCAGGGATCTTATCGGGGGGCTACACCTTC	CASSAGILSGGYTF
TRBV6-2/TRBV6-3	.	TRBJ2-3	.	TGTGCCAGCAGCGCGGTGGGAGATACGCAGTATTTT	CASSAVGDTQYF
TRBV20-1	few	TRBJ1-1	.	TGCAGTGCCTTTAGAGCAGGGCTGAACACTGAAGCTTTCTTT	CSAFRAGLNTEAFF
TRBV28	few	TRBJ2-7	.	TGTGCCAGCAGTTCCCGCACTTACGAGCAGTACTTC	CASSSRTYEQYF
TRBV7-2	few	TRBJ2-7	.	TGTGCCAGCAGCCCGCAGACTAGTATACACGAGCAGTACTTC	CASSPQTSIHEQYF
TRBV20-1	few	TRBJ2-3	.	TGCAGTGCTAGAGATGCCCGAACCTCCACAGATACGCAGTATTTT	CSARDARTSTDTQYF
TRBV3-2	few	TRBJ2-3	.	TGTGCCAGCAGCCCCCTCGCGGCGGTACGAGATACGCAGTATTTT	CASSPLAAVRDTQYF